A single sample gave rise to the 28 T cell receptor beta chains below, sequenced in a study of T cell repertoires in cytomegalovirus infection. TCRdb independently ran MiXCR on the reads; one entry per CDR3 protein. The sample carries about 480,000 distinct CDR3 sequences, 33% recorded once. No cognate antigen is known for these TCRs. Sequencing was performed on cultured PBMCs, taken from culture after CMV antigen stimulation. Receptor source: a human donor in good health (CMV status not recorded). Some clones in this sample may be carry-over from other donors' samples.

In this sample, this clonotype turned up a few times. The CDR3 DNA reads TGTGCCAGCAGCAATACAGGGAACTCCTACGAGCAGTACTTC. Amino acids: CASSNTGNSYEQYF. This chain connects TRBV6-5 to TRBJ2-7, with D possibly being TRBD1 (6 bases). Trimming pared 6 bases from V and 0 bases from J, leaving 12 bases between. This CDR3 is built from 14 residues. CDR1 is MNHEY and CDR2 is SVGAGI in the germline V gene.

The chain combines TRBV7-2 with TRBJ1-4, with D perhaps TRBD1 (5 bases). The germline CDR1 and CDR2 sequences are SGHTA and FQGNSA. The CDR3 is made up of 14 amino acids. V was trimmed by 7 bases and J by 8 bases, leaving 17 bases between them. The chain's CDR3 is CASNWEGLNEKLFF. In nucleotides, the CDR3 is TGTGCCAGCAACTGGGAGGGGCTTAACGAAAAACTGTTTTTT.

The rearrangement joins TRBV27 to TRBJ2-7; D gene ambiguous. Trimming pared 6 bases from V and 3 bases from J, leaving 21 bases between. This CDR3 region has 16 residues. CDR1 MNHEY and CDR2 SMNVEV come from the germline V gene (reference sequence). CDR3 DNA: TGTGCCAGCAGCCTAGGGTACAGACCACGGTACTACGAGCAGTACTTC. Translating gives CASSLGYRPRYYEQYF.

This clonotype has a handful of counts. This chain uses TRBV11-2 with TRBJ2-1; 9 bases fit TRBD1. The V gene's germline CDR1 is SGHAT and CDR2 FQNNGV. This CDR3 is 13 amino acids long. Trimming at V came to 5 bases and at J to 10 bases, leaving 6 bases not matched to a gene. CDR3 residues: CASSGDRAQEQFF. CDR3 DNA sequence: TGTGCCAGCAGCGGGGACAGGGCTCAAGAGCAGTTCTTC.

V and J are TRBV6-2 or TRBV6-3 and TRBJ2-7, with TRBD2 as a possible D gene (5 bases). The V end lost 5 bases, the J end lost 7 bases, and 12 bases lay between the germline ends. The CDR3 is 12 amino acids. Looked up from germline, CDR1 is MNHEY and CDR2 is SVGEGT. The CDR3 is CASSDPTREQYF. CDR3 nucleotides: TGTGCCAGCAGTGACCCCACTAGAGAGCAGTACTTC.

The rearrangement uses TRBV15 and TRBJ1-1; D uncertain. Per germline, CDR1 LNHNV and CDR2 YYDKDF (reference sequence). The CDR3 spans 16 residues. V gave up 1 base and J gave up 1 base, with 13 bases separating them. The CDR3 DNA follows: TGTGCCACCAGCAGAGTCGCGGGAGTGGCGAACACTGAAGCTTTCTTT. Its protein is CATSRVAGVANTEAFF.

This clonotype showed up just a few times. V is TRBV28 and J is TRBJ1-1; 9 nucleotides align to TRBD1. Germline values: CDR1 MDHEN, CDR2 SYDVKM. V dropped 4 bases and J dropped 4; count of bases not matched to a gene: 13. CDR3 length: 17 amino acids. CDR3: CASSSTLQGARGTEAFF. The CDR3, as DNA: TGTGCCAGCAGTTCTACTTTACAGGGGGCTCGCGGCACTGAAGCTTTCTTT.

This chain uses TRBV28 with TRBJ1-1, with 7 bases aligning to TRBD1. Germline V gene lookup returns CDR1 MDHEN and CDR2 SYDVKM. CDR3 length: 14 amino acids. Unmatched junction bases numbered 7, after V lost 5 bases and J lost 4 bases. Written as DNA, the CDR3 is TGTGCCAGCAGTCCTCCAGACAGGGCCACTGAAGCTTTCTTT. Amino acid sequence: CASSPPDRATEAFF.

V gene TRBV19 combines with J gene TRBJ2-1; D gene unclear. V was shortened by 3 bases and J by 5 bases, with 11 bases between the two germline ends. There are 14 residues in the CDR3. In germline, CDR1 is LNHDA, CDR2 SQIVND (reference sequence). The CDR3 DNA reads TGTGCCAGTAGTATCATTGGGGTCAACAATGAGCAGTTCTTC. This encodes CASSIIGVNNEQFF.

CDR3 coding DNA: TGTGCCAGCAGCTTTGCTAGCGGGATCACCGGGGAGCTGTTTTTT. It is translated as CASSFASGITGELFF. The chain is built from TRBV7-4 and TRBJ2-2; the match to TRBD2 covers 9 bases. Germline CDR1 and CDR2: SGHVT and SQSDAQ. V lost 3 bases, J lost 4 bases, and 3 bases stayed unmatched. The CDR3 is 15 amino acids. Variable domain in full (rest from reference TRBV7-4 and TRBJ2-2): GAGVSQSPRYKVAKRGRDVALRCDSISGHVTLYWYRQTLGQGSEVLTYSQSDAQRDKSGRPSGRFSAERPERSVSTLKIQRTEQGDSAVYLCASSFASGITGELFFGEGSRLTVL.

This clonotype was detected once. V usage is TRBV27 and J usage is TRBJ2-7; 8 nucleotides match TRBD1. The V gene's germline CDR1 is MNHEY and CDR2 SMNVEV (reference sequence). Unmatched junction bases numbered 10, after V lost 7 bases and J lost 2 bases. The length of the CDR3 is 15 residues. This CDR3 is CASIGQGKGAYEQYV. CDR3 DNA sequence: TGTGCCAGCATCGGACAGGGTAAGGGGGCCTACGAGCAGTACGTC.

This clonotype was seen more than once but under ten times. The V and J genes are TRBV15 and TRBJ2-1; D possibly corresponds to TRBD2 (6 bases). V lost 3 bases and J lost 9, with 21 bases in between. The CDR3 loop spans 16 amino acids. CDR1 and CDR2 from the germline V gene are LNHNV and YYDKDF (reference sequence). As DNA, the CDR3 is TGTGCCACCAGCAGGGACCGGGAGCTAGGGCACCCTGAGCAGTTCTTC. It is translated as CATSRDRELGHPEQFF.

The chain employs TRBV7-2 and TRBJ1-2, with D perhaps matching TRBD1 (5 bases). The V end was cut by 5 bases, the J end by 7 bases, with 20 bases between. The CDR3 length is 15 residues. The germline V gene encodes CDR1 SGHTA and CDR2 FQGNSA. Here the CDR3 DNA reads TGTGCCAGCAGCCCCCCCGACGGGGGACGGGTTGGCTACACCTTC. Amino acid sequence: CASSPPDGGRVGYTF.

J is TRBJ2-3 and V is TRBV6-5; no clear D gene. This CDR3 has 16 amino acids. In germline, CDR1 is MNHEY, CDR2 SVGAGI. The V and J ends lost 0 bases and 5 bases respectively, with 15 bases between them. The CDR3 nucleotides are TGTGCCAGCAGTTACTCGCCGGGTCCCACGCTAGATACGCAGTATTTT. It codes for CASSYSPGPTLDTQYF.

V and J are TRBV6-5 and TRBJ2-5; the D gene is possibly TRBD2 (6 bases). The ends were cut back, 6 bases at V and 4 bases at J, with 15 bases in the middle. This CDR3 is built from 14 residues. Germline values: CDR1 MNHEY, CDR2 SVGAGI. CDR3 sequence: CASRGRRERETQYF. CDR3 nucleotides: TGTGCCAGCAGAGGGAGGAGAGAAAGAGAGACCCAGTACTTC.

V is TRBV10-2 and J is TRBJ2-5, with 7 bases lining up with TRBD1. Per the germline V gene, CDR1 is WSHSY and CDR2 is SAAADI. V dropped 0 bases and J dropped 2; count of bases not matched to a gene: 12. CDR3 length: 18 amino acids. The DNA of the CDR3 is TGCGCCAGCAGTGAGTCGAGGGGGCGCCGGTTAAGTCAAGAGACCCAGTACTTC. This translates into CASSESRGRRLSQETQYF.

In its sample, this clonotype was seen a few times. This chain connects TRBV24-1 to TRBJ2-5; 8 bases match TRBD1. V was pared by 11 bases and J by 4 bases, with 8 bases of the junction left unmatched. Per germline, CDR1 KGHDR and CDR2 SFDVKD. The CDR3 spans 13 residues. The CDR3 nucleotides read TGTGCCATCTCAGGGACAGGAGGAGAGACCCAGTACTTC. Translation: CAISGTGGETQYF.

The rearrangement links TRBV28 to TRBJ2-4; D tentatively fits TRBD1 or TRBD2 (5 bases each). V lost 4 bases and J 4 bases, leaving 8 bases between the germline ends. This CDR3 has 13 amino acids. The germline gives CDR1 MDHEN, CDR2 SYDVKM. The CDR3 protein is CASSSGPKNIQYF. Written as DNA, the CDR3 is TGTGCCAGCAGTTCGGGACCAAAAAACATTCAGTACTTC.

This clonotype showed up just a few times. The V call is TRBV19, the J call TRBJ2-3, with 7 bases fitting TRBD2. This CDR3 has 15 residues. V lost 6 bases, J lost 6 bases, and 12 bases stayed unmatched. The V gene's germline CDR1 is LNHDA and CDR2 SQIVND (reference sequence). CDR3 sequence: CASSPRGDVGDTQYF. CDR3 DNA sequence: TGTGCCAGTAGCCCCCGGGGGGACGTGGGGGATACGCAGTATTTT.

The table lists this clonotype with many counts. This rearrangement joins TRBV7-8 to TRBJ1-5; D call uncertain. V was trimmed by 1 base and J by 3 bases, leaving 13 bases between them. The germline V gene has CDR1 SGHVS and CDR2 FQNEAQ. This CDR3 spans 16 amino acids. CDR3 DNA sequence: TGTGCCAGCAGCTTAGGCAGGAAAGGATTCAATCAGCCCCAGCATTTT. Protein: CASSLGRKGFNQPQHF.

The V call is TRBV3-1, the J call TRBJ1-5; weak D call: TRBD1 (5 bases). V dropped 1 base and J dropped 2 bases, with 15 bases sitting between them. CDR1 and CDR2 (germline): LGHDT, YNNKEL (reference sequence). CDR3 length: 17 amino acids. The CDR3 protein is CASSQGFAGIGNQPQHF. Written as DNA, the CDR3 is TGTGCCAGCAGCCAAGGGTTTGCAGGGATCGGCAATCAGCCCCAGCATTTT.

The chain links TRBV6-1 to TRBJ2-4, with a tentative D call TRBD1 (6 bases). CDR1 MNHNS and CDR2 SASEGT come from the germline V gene. CDR3 length: 20 amino acids. The V end was cut by 2 bases, the J end by 3 bases, with 26 bases between. CDR3 loop: CASSEPIRDTLTGGKNIQYF. CDR3 nucleotide sequence: TGTGCCAGCAGTGAACCCATAAGGGACACCCTAACTGGGGGCAAAAACATTCAGTACTTC.

This rearrangement joins TRBV9 to TRBJ2-7; no firm D call. This CDR3 has 15 amino acids. V lost 0 bases and J lost 2, with 12 bases in between. In germline, CDR1 is SGDLS, CDR2 YYNGEE. The CDR3 bases are TGTGCCAGCAGCGTAGGTAGGACCCCGGCCTACGAGCAGTACTTC. This sequence encodes CASSVGRTPAYEQYF.

The V and J genes are TRBV5-4 and TRBJ2-7, with 10 bases that match TRBD2. With 5 bases clipped from V and 0 bases from J, the junction kept 5 bases outside the gene matches. CDR1 and CDR2 (germline): SGHNT, YYREEE (reference sequence). This CDR3 has 15 residues. The CDR3, as DNA: TGTGCCAGCAGAAACGGACTAGCGGCCTCCTACGAGCAGTACGTC. It is translated as CASRNGLAASYEQYV.

In this sample, this clonotype turned up many times. The chain recombines TRBV7-2 with TRBJ1-1, with 7 bases identical to TRBD1. With V trimmed by 5 bases and J by 1 base, 7 bases remained unmatched. From germline, CDR1 is SGHTA and CDR2 FQGNSA. The CDR3 runs to 15 residues. CDR3 DNA: TGTGCCAGCAGCCGTTCGACAGGGACGAACACTGAAGCTTTCTTT. Translating it yields CASSRSTGTNTEAFF.

The chain employs TRBV7-9 and TRBJ2-7; D is perhaps TRBD2 (6 bases). This CDR3 comprises 16 residues. Germline values: CDR1 SEHNR, CDR2 FQNEAQ (reference sequence). The germline V and J ends were trimmed by 5 bases and 0 bases, with 17 bases remaining between them. The CDR3 coding sequence is TGTGCCAGCAGCCCCGGGGGATCGCGTGGCTCCTACGAGCAGTACTTC. Its protein product is CASSPGGSRGSYEQYF.

This clonotype was seen a few times. V usage is TRBV19 and J usage is TRBJ1-2; 8 nucleotides align to TRBD1. CDR3 length: 13 residues. Germline V gene lookup returns CDR1 LNHDA and CDR2 SQIVND (reference sequence). Trimming cost V 9 bases and J 6 bases; bases outside gene matches: 9. The CDR3 coding sequence is TGTGCCAGCCGAAACAGGGGGAGAAATGGCTACACCTTC. This codes for CASRNRGRNGYTF. Looking up the rest from reference TRBV19 and TRBJ1-2 gives the full variable domain: DGGITQSPKYLFRKEGQNVTLSCEQNLNHDAMYWYRQDPGQGLRLIYYSQIVNDFQKGDIAEGYSVSREKKESFPLTVTSAQKNPTAFYLCASRNRGRNGYTFGSGTRLTVV.

V is TRBV7-9 and J is TRBJ2-2; 12 positions match TRBD2. The CDR3 has 17 amino acids. V lost 5 bases and J lost 8; bases outside the gene matches: 12. From germline, CDR1 is SEHNR and CDR2 FQNEAQ (reference sequence). CDR3: CASSRGLAGRVPGELFF. For the CDR3, the DNA is TGTGCCAGCAGCCGCGGACTAGCGGGAAGGGTTCCGGGGGAGCTGTTTTTT.